A single sample gave rise to the 9 T cell receptor beta chains below, sequenced in a study of T-cell memory formation after mild COVID-19. TCRdb fed the 5' RACE reads into MiXCR, producing one record per CDR3 protein. The data hold some 490,000 distinct CDR3 sequences, with 18% observed a single time. Sequencing used PBMCs or a T cell subset sorted from them (not recorded which). The receptors here all came from an adult woman who had mild COVID-19 (a few samples of this study predate the infection). Cell type and time point are not known.

The V call is TRBV5-1, the J call TRBJ2-1, with 11 bases fitting TRBD2. The CDR3 length is 15 residues. CDR1 is SGHRS and CDR2 is YFSETQ in the germline V gene. V was clipped by 3 bases and J by 8 bases; unmatched bases: 7. Here the CDR3 DNA reads TGCGCCAGCAGCTCACAGGGACTAGCGGCGGATGAGCAGTTCTTC. This encodes CASSSQGLAADEQFF.

CDR3 DNA sequence: TGCAGTGCTAGGGGGGGAGAACTCTACGAGCAGTACTTC. The encoded protein is CSARGGELYEQYF. The chain couples TRBV20-1 to TRBJ2-7, with TRBD2 as a possible D gene (6 bases). CDR1 and CDR2 (germline): DFQATT, SNEGSKA (reference sequence). Trimming took 3 bases from V and 3 from J, leaving 12 bases between them. This CDR3 region has 13 residues.

This clonotype has a handful of counts. The chain carries TRBV7-9 and TRBJ2-4, with 8 bases matching TRBD1. Germline CDR1 reads SEHNR; CDR2 reads FQNEAQ (reference sequence). Unmatched junction bases numbered 6, after V lost 3 bases and J lost 5 bases. CDR3 length: 15 amino acids. The CDR3: CASSFGQGAENIQYF. The DNA of the CDR3 is TGTGCCAGCAGCTTTGGACAGGGAGCGGAAAACATTCAGTACTTC.

This rearrangement joins TRBV4-3 to TRBJ1-1, with D uncertain. Germline V gene sequence: CDR1 LGHNA, CDR2 YSLEER. Trimming removed 0 bases from V and 1 base from J, with 9 bases in between. The CDR3 is 15 residues long. The CDR3 here is CASSQDSAGNTEAFF. The CDR3 DNA is TGCGCCAGCAGCCAAGATTCGGCAGGGAACACTGAAGCTTTCTTT.

V and J are TRBV29-1 and TRBJ2-1; unclear D gene. Trimming cost V 3 bases and J 0 bases, with 9 bases left between them. This CDR3 has 14 residues. CDR1 and CDR2 (germline): SQVTM, ANQGSEA. The CDR3 DNA reads as TGCAGCGTTGACGGCGGTACCTCCTACAATGAGCAGTTCTTC. It encodes CSVDGGTSYNEQFF.

J is TRBJ1-2 and V is TRBV30, with 10 nucleotides matching TRBD1. Per the germline V gene, CDR1 is GTSNPN and CDR2 is SVGIG (reference sequence). The CDR3 runs to 11 residues. V trimming: 5 bases; J trimming: 7 bases; junction bases outside the gene matches: 1. CDR3 protein: CAWGTGVGYTF. CDR3 sequence (DNA): TGTGCCTGGGGGACAGGGGTTGGCTACACCTTC.

The chain employs TRBV4-3 and TRBJ2-1, with 11 bases lining up with TRBD2. The germline gives CDR1 LGHNA, CDR2 YSLEER. V was pared by 3 bases and J by 4 bases, with 8 bases of the junction left unmatched. The CDR3 totals 17 residues. The CDR3 coding sequence is TGCGCCAGCAGCCAGTTCCCGGGACTAGCGGCGTACAATGAGCAGTTCTTC. Residues: CASSQFPGLAAYNEQFF.

A few counts support this clonotype. This sequence joins TRBV24-1 and TRBJ2-5; D unclear. Germline assignment: CDR1 KGHDR and CDR2 SFDVKD. Between the trimmed V and J ends, which lost 2 bases and 3 bases, there was a span of 18 bases. This CDR3 is 17 amino acids long. The CDR3 bases are TGTGCCACCAGTGATTCGAAGACTGTTAGCTGGAAAGAGACCCAGTACTTC. It encodes CATSDSKTVSWKETQYF.

This clonotype was seen at least ten times. The chain uses TRBV7-8 and TRBJ1-1; 7 bases fit TRBD1. Trimming at V came to 3 bases and at J to 1 base, leaving 2 bases not matched to a gene. Germline-derived CDR1 and CDR2 are SGHVS and FQNEAQ. The CDR3 extends over 14 amino acids. CDR3 DNA sequence: TGTGCCAGCAGCTTTAGACAGGGGAACACTGAAGCTTTCTTT. Amino acids: CASSFRQGNTEAFF. The whole variable domain, filled in from reference TRBV7-8 and TRBJ1-1, reads GAGVSQSPRYKVAKRGQDVALRCDPISGHVSLFWYQQALGQGPEFLTYFQNEAQLDKSGLPSDRFFAERPEGSVSTLKIQRTQQEDSAVYLCASSFRQGNTEAFFGQGTRLTVV.